This TCR beta chain was identified in a study of cytomegalovirus exposure and HLA in healthy donors (TCRdb year 2017). Background on the whole study: In an earlier analysis of fewer than 750 of the donors, about 270 Gb of sequence data and 95 million to 130 million unique TCR beta sequences from roughly 190 million T cells were reported. To predict cytomegalovirus infection status, the study brought together high-throughput TCR immunosequencing, statistical association of individual TCRs with disease status, and machine learning. A later genetic analysis took genome-wide SNP genotypes for 398 of the 666 donors and used that subset as a discovery cohort. An earlier analysis of 587 of the donors applied high-throughput TCR beta sequencing to assess whether each TCR beta V gene segment acted as functional or pseudogenic. Both class I and class II loci were covered by HLA typing, at four-digit resolution. Using immunosequencing, the study profiled T cell repertoires from 666 subjects and related those repertoires to cytomegalovirus serostatus. All discovery cohort repertoires had been generated on a single sequencing platform. On average, around 230,000 unique TCR beta nucleotide sequences were sequenced per donor among 398 genotyped donors of the cohort, with 15% to 20% of those sequences being non-productive. Along with the roughly 610-subject first cohort, a separate validation cohort of roughly 110 different subjects was used. Donor age, sex, ethnicity and CMV serostatus were compiled together with the repertoire data. The study was designed to test whether signatures of past pathogen exposure could be identified by cataloging public T cell receptors. Roughly 5 DR-DQ haplotypes were handled as single units for association and clustering because linkage in the cohort was strong. Roughly 290 gigabases of sequencing data and around 90 million unique TCR sequences made up an early release that covered approximately 650 HLA-typed donors. Typing coverage varied by locus: about 620-630 donors for A, B, C, DRB1 and DQB1; roughly 520 for DQA1; some 610 for DPA1; some 470 for DPB1. A later analysis re-analyzed previously published TCR beta repertoires from 550 to 700 donors and added high-resolution HLA genotyping to study TCR occurrence patterns. Of the roughly 400 genotyped donors, roughly 80% were placed in the genetic ancestry cluster associated with self-reported Caucasian donors. The later analysis used no new phenotypic data to find candidate immune exposures, relying instead on TCR beta sequences and their occurrence across donors.

Of note for this clone: Its antigen target is currently unknown. It has no much larger one-base neighbor in the sample; base qualities were not kept.

From the cysteine through the phenylalanine, the CDR3 covers 20 amino acids. Only the CDR3 region is kept as DNA, spanning 60 bases read in frame from base 1. From the germline V gene, CDR1 is SGHVS and CDR2 is FQNEAQ. Cut back by 8 bases and 1 base, the V and J ends lie 29 bases apart. The method was the immunoSEQ multiplex PCR assay. A mixture of 60 forward primers for TCR Vbeta segments and 13 reverse primers for TCR Jbeta segments was used in the multiplex PCR. A multiplex PCR assay on genomic DNA amplified the CDR3 region of rearranged TCR beta genes. The Illumina HiSeq System was used to sequence the amplified TCR beta libraries as 87-base-pair reads. For the original study's pipeline: Across the 666 repertoires, a later analysis counted 80 million or so unique TCR beta chains, 8.5 million to 12 million of which were shared by at least two donors. Raw reads were error-corrected and collapsed into unique sequences with a nearest-neighbor algorithm that merged closely related sequences to remove PCR and sequencing errors. CDR3 sequences were aligned to IMGT reference sequences to assign V, D and J gene segments. For a sequence to be retained, a match of at least six nucleotides was required to both a V gene segment and a J gene segment. Rearrangements were classified as productive when the CDR3 lacked stop codons and remained in frame with V and J, and all other rearrangements were classified as non-productive. Following IMGT convention, CDR3 was defined as the stretch from the second conserved V-encoded cysteine up to the conserved J-encoded phenylalanine. Sequences without an unambiguous match to a single V gene segment were excluded from the earlier analysis of about 630 of the donors. In an earlier analysis of a few hundred of the donors, a V segment was called functional when productive rearrangements were above 56.7%, and segregating when the standard deviation between donors exceeded 5%. To diagnose cytomegalovirus status from the catalog of TCR beta chain sequences, a statistical classification framework was built. V and J gene assignment, in a later analysis, came from comparing TCR nucleotide sequences with IMGT/GENE-DB human TR gene sequences. A later analysis assigned CDR3 sequences and most-parsimonious VDJ recombination scenarios with the TCRdist pipeline. In a later analysis, every TCR beta chain was defined by the combination of its CDR3 amino acid sequence and its V-gene family, and reads without a unique V-gene family were dropped. To address suspected cross-contamination and a sequencing artifact, a later analysis removed around 600 highly shared, low-generation-probability nucleotide sequences. For each public chain, a later analysis derived a clonal expansion index from normalized ranks of inferred template counts within each repertoire. A later analysis computed generation probabilities with a VDJ recombination model fitted to out-of-frame rearrangements, and checked the results against IGoR. In a later analysis, TCR-TCR, TCR-HLA and TCR-CMV co-occurrence was scored with hypergeometric tests, and a repertoire-size bias correction was applied to TCR pairs. In a later analysis, false discovery rates were estimated by permuting HLA or CMV assignments 20 times. In a later analysis, co-occurring TCRs were grouped using DBSCAN, and TCRdist sequence similarity was added for clustering within HLA-allele-positive subsets. Repertoires with fewer than 30,000 or more than 120,000 public chains were left out of co-occurrence clustering, as were five repertoires with anomalous nucleotide sharing. TCRdb holds this immuneACCESS table with in-frame rearrangements only. Some clones are missing; in checked studies, unresolved V genes explain under half, and the rest has no known cause. The DNA was the basis for D and trimming; V, J and clone size are from that table. This sample holds under 150,000 clones; around 80% were observed only once. The leading ten clones occupy less than 3.5% of the sample.

Results and caveats for the whole study, not just this receptor: A further reported finding was that TCR beta sequences accurately predicted the HLA-A and HLA-B alleles for most subjects in the first cohort. Broadly in line with IMGT annotations, most TCR beta V segments showed up in productive rearrangements about 90% or about 30% of the time in an earlier analysis of several hundred of the donors. In both the original and validation cohorts, the classifier was reported to diagnose cytomegalovirus status with high specificity and sensitivity. When HLA alleles, especially DR and DQ, strongly co-occurred, attributing TCR associations to individual alleles was difficult. According to a later analysis, TCR association rates differed among HLA loci, with DRB1 alleles showing the most associated TCRs and HLA-C alleles showing the fewest. A later genetic analysis associated a missense DCLRE1C variant with V-gene and J-gene trimming of TCR beta chains, and an independent cohort replicated the association. Across donors, most TCR sequences were observed very rarely, whereas some public TCRs were present in many individuals. In a later analysis, 15,000 to 20,000 TCR beta sequences were associated with specific HLA alleles at a false discovery rate of 0.05. Compared with equally common non-associated chains, HLA-associated TCR beta chains in a later analysis were more clonally expanded and had lower generation probabilities. A cluster of highly shared sequence variants was judged likely to represent a technical artifact of the sequencing pipeline. CMV serostatus was the only immune exposure information available for the cohort. A later genetic analysis reported fewer N-insertions in productive TCRs among donors in an Asian-associated ancestry cluster than the approximately 670-donor mean. The study listed 150 to 200 TCR beta chains as associated with cytomegalovirus. Correlated functional status among segregating V segments might be attributable to linkage disequilibrium, but an unknown experimental factor could not be ruled out. Presence/absence analyses assumed roughly uniform sequencing depth across donors, an assumption that may not hold. According to a later analysis, most CMV-associated TCR beta chains appeared to be HLA-restricted, and the HLA associations seemed to be driven largely by CMV exposure. The 87-base-pair reads could not distinguish some IMGT-functional V segments, including TRBV6-2 and TRBV6-3, so those segments were excluded. In this cohort, only TCR beta chains were sequenced, and detectable features were limited by the absence of alpha or paired-chain data. It was suggested by the authors that the approach could potentially be generalized to other disease states and immunological phenotypes. In vitro tests confirmed that a few of the cytomegalovirus-associated TCR beta chains recognize cytomegalovirus antigens. Because some donors lacked HLA typing at each locus, the association tests relied only on the typed subset. A later analysis reported that several top co-occurrence clusters appeared linked to parvovirus B19, influenza, CMV and Epstein-Barr virus. Over 15 rarely observed V segments, including chromosome 9 orphons, were excluded from the earlier analysis of about 610 of the donors because counts were too low.

The cohort comprised some 700 healthy bone marrow donors. At the time of sampling, every cohort member was nominally healthy, though immune exposures that went unrecorded were likely present. The donor tested CMV seronegative and was one of the 352 seronegative cohort members. Each donor provided a peripheral blood sample, and peripheral blood mononuclear cells were used for TCR beta sequencing. Genomic DNA was extracted from the blood cell samples with the Qiagen DNeasy Blood Extraction Kit. The V and J segments used are TRBV7-8 and TRBJ1-4, and the D gene may be TRBD1, 6 bases matching. This receptor was obtained from a man aged 45-60 years in good health and CMV-seronegative. Sequenced: PBMCs. The DNA reads as follows: TGTGCCAGCCACCACCACAGATACAGGGAAAGGGGGATAACTAATGAAAAACTGTTTTTT. The encoded protein is CASHHHRYRERGITNEKLFF.